This paragraph reports one T cell receptor beta chain. The data belong to a study of blood T cell repertoires in COVID-19. In the study overall: Italy, Spain and the United States were the sources of the convalescent and acute COVID-19 samples.

Repertoires were generated with immunoSEQ multiplex PCR, while TCRdb's copy carries only in-frame clones and drops some. The sample includes about 350,000 clones, around 90% of them seen just once. Trimming pared 3 bases from V and 4 bases from J, leaving 9 bases between. Germline V gives CDR1 SGHTA, CDR2 FQGNSA. The CDR3 spans 13 residues. The sequenced sample consisted of peripheral blood. The clonotype comes from a man aged 25-45 years with COVID-19, enrolled during active disease. The chain carries TRBV7-2 and TRBJ1-2; no clear D. DNA for the CDR3: TGTGCCAGCAGCTTTGAGAGTGGCTATGGCTACACCTTC. The encoded protein is CASSFESGYGYTF.